Listed below are T cell receptor beta chains from one sample, sequenced in a study of blood T cell repertoires in COVID-19. The table came from immunoSEQ multiplex PCR; TCRdb's copy has only in-frame clones and leaves some out. Among 210,000 or so clones listed, 75% to 85% were seen once. The sequenced sample was PBMCs or T cells enriched from blood (not recorded which). These TCRs come from a middle-aged woman with acute COVID-19. Both conserved end residues are part of each CDR3. A D gene is named only where the DNA matches it firmly. The listing skips clone size in some rows; elsewhere it reads once, few, many or a size class.

j_call clone_size v_call d_call cdr3_aa cdr3_nt
TRBJ1-3 many TRBV19 . CASLSGRWGGNTIYF TGTGCCAGCCTCTCAGGGCGCTGGGGAGGAAACACCATATATTTT
TRBJ1-6 . TRBV19 . CASSFMGGNNSPLHF TGTGCCAGTAGTTTCATGGGAGGCAATAATTCACCCCTCCACTTT
TRBJ2-3 once TRBV2 TRBD1 CASTRDRGFGDTQYF TGTGCCAGCACCCGGGACAGGGGTTTTGGAGATACGCAGTATTTT
TRBJ2-5 . TRBV6-2/TRBV6-3 TRBD2 CASNPLAAFGGRARETQYF TGTGCCAGCAACCCGTTAGCTGCTTTTGGCGGGAGGGCTCGGGAGACCCAGTACTTC
TRBJ2-1 . TRBV9 . CASSVEGGANEQFF TGTGCCAGCAGCGTAGAGGGCGGGGCCAATGAGCAGTTCTTC
TRBJ1-1 . TRBV11-2 . CASSLDSFEAFF TGTGCCAGCAGCTTGGACAGCTTTGAAGCTTTCTTT
TRBJ1-5 . TRBV2 . CASSGAGWGQPQHF TGTGCCAGCAGTGGCGCGGGCTGGGGACAGCCCCAGCATTTT
TRBJ1-1 . TRBV27 . CASSPRGGRGTEAFF TGTGCCAGCAGTCCCCGGGGGGGCCGGGGCACTGAAGCTTTCTTT
TRBJ1-4 . TRBV15 . CATSRDRGVNEKLFF TGTGCCACCAGCAGAGATCGCGGGGTTAATGAAAAACTGTTTTTT
TRBJ2-3 . TRBV7-3 . CASKPAGHNTDTQYF TGTGCCAGTAAACCCGCCGGACACAACACAGATACGCAGTATTTT
TRBJ1-2 . TRBV5-1 TRBD1 CASSLGQGRSLVGDGYTF TGCGCCAGCAGCCTCGGACAGGGTCGTTCATTAGTTGGCGATGGCTACACCTTC
TRBJ2-7 . TRBV6-5 TRBD1 CASSTGTGWGEQYF TGTGCCAGCAGCACCGGGACAGGATGGGGCGAGCAGTACTTC
TRBJ1-1 . TRBV5-1 TRBD1 CASSYGQGAVTEAFF TGCGCCAGCAGTTATGGACAGGGGGCAGTCACTGAAGCTTTCTTT
TRBJ2-7 . TRBV27 . CASGSGGTFYEQYF TGTGCCAGCGGAAGCGGAGGAACTTTCTACGAGCAGTACTTC
TRBJ1-3 few TRBV28 . CASSFGGAGNTIYF TGTGCCAGCAGTTTCGGGGGGGCTGGAAACACCATATATTTT
TRBJ1-6 . TRBV30 . CAWTLSNSPLHF TGTGCCTGGACTCTCTCGAATTCACCCCTCCACTTT
TRBJ2-5 . TRBV7-9 . CASSLQGEETQYF TGTGCCAGCAGCTTACAGGGTGAGGAGACCCAGTACTTC
TRBJ2-7 . TRBV6-5 . CASSRRDGGGEQYF TGTGCCAGCAGCCGGAGGGACGGGGGTGGCGAGCAGTACTTC
TRBJ1-3 once TRBV11-2 . CASSSTTGGGNTIYF TGTGCCAGCAGCTCAACGACAGGAGGAGGAAACACCATATATTTT
TRBJ1-4 . TRBV28 TRBD1 CASSSQGATNEKLFF TGTGCCAGCAGTTCGCAGGGGGCTACTAATGAAAAACTGTTTTTT
TRBJ2-7 . TRBV9 . CASSLSTSGYEQYF TGTGCCAGCAGCCTCTCAACCTCAGGATACGAGCAGTACTTC
TRBJ2-5 . TRBV29-1 . CSVEGAQTQYF TGCAGCGTTGAAGGAGCGCAGACCCAGTACTTC
TRBJ1-6 once TRBV27 TRBD1 CASSPTGTGNSPLHF TGTGCCAGCAGCCCAACGGGGACAGGCAATTCACCCCTCCACTTT
TRBJ2-5 . TRBV28 TRBD2 CASTSGARGTQYF TGTGCCAGCACTAGCGGGGCGCGGGGGACCCAGTACTTC
TRBJ2-7 . TRBV28 TRBD1 CASSVQGAPYEQYF TGTGCCAGCAGTGTACAGGGGGCCCCCTACGAGCAGTACTTC
TRBJ2-5 . TRBV11-1 . CASSGQPQETQYF TGTGCCAGCAGCGGACAGCCCCAAGAGACCCAGTACTTC